This T cell receptor (beta chain) was recovered during a study of cytomegalovirus exposure and HLA in healthy donors. It was with 60 Vbeta and 13 Jbeta primers that the PCR ran. Clones were read by immunoSEQ multiplex PCR, and TCRdb kept only the in-frame ones, dropping some. The sample holds about 160,000 clones, 84% seen once. The CDR3 has 13 residues. V was pared by 6 bases and J by 8 bases, with 7 bases of the junction left unmatched. From germline, CDR1 is MNHEY and CDR2 SVGAGI. The rearrangement uses TRBV6-5 and TRBJ2-4, with 7 bases identical to TRBD1. The sequence derives from a man in his fifties in good health and CMV-seropositive. Sequencing input: PBMCs. The CDR3 is CASREDRAHIQYF. The DNA for the CDR3 is TGTGCCAGCAGGGAAGACAGGGCCCACATTCAGTACTTC.